This TCR beta chain was documented in a study of blood T cells in healthy people across ages. Through a sample-barcoded 5' primer and a J-beta primer mix, a second PCR was run for about 7 to 12 cycles. TCRdb reanalysed the 5' RACE reads using MiXCR and keeps one entry per CDR3 protein. The sample consists of almost 550,000 distinct CDR3 sequences, around 24% of them appearing once. These data also formed part of another study, on T cells of mothers and their children.

This receptor was taken from a boy aged 10-17 years in good health. The sample was blood.

CDR3 bases: TGTGCCTGGGGATATGGACAGAGGAACACTGAAGCTTTCTTT. Its translation is CAWGYGQRNTEAFF. The chain couples TRBV30 to TRBJ1-1, with D maybe TRBD1 (6 bases). V was cut by 5 bases and J by 1 base, with 14 bases left in between. The CDR3 length is 14 residues. Germline CDR1 GTSNPN, CDR2 SVGIG (reference sequence). Based on the CDR3 plus reference TRBV30 and TRBJ1-1, the full variable domain is SQTIHQWPATLVQPVGSPLSLECTVEGTSNPNLYWYRQAAGRGLQLLFYSVGIGQISSEVPQNLSASRPQDRQFILSSKKLLLSDSGFYLCAWGYGQRNTEAFFGQGTRLTVV.